A selection of T cell receptor beta chains follows, all from one sample in a study of cytomegalovirus exposure and HLA in healthy donors. Produced via immunoSEQ multiplex PCR; TCRdb's table is partial and in-frame only. Here the sample spans some 150,000 clones, about 10% being singletons. Material: PBMCs. The source of these receptors is a middle-aged man in good health and CMV-seronegative. Each CDR3 is given with its conserved first and last residue. The order of the fields is D gene, J gene, clone size, V gene, CDR3 protein, CDR3 DNA. The D gene is left open where the match is weak. Not all rows give a size; the values are once, few, many and, for expanded clones, a class.

D: TRBD2
J: TRBJ2-7
size: -
V: TRBV28
CDR3: CASFSPRTSGSYYEQYF
DNA: TGTGCCAGCTTCTCCCCAAGGACTAGCGGGAGCTACTACGAGCAGTACTTC

D: -
J: TRBJ1-2
size: few
V: TRBV7-8
CDR3: CASSLGQEAGYTF
DNA: TGTGCCAGCAGCTTAGGTCAAGAGGCTGGCTACACCTTC

D: -
J: TRBJ1-1
size: -
V: TRBV20-1
CDR3: CSASFFTEAFF
DNA: TGCAGTGCTAGTTTCTTCACTGAAGCTTTCTTT

D: -
J: TRBJ2-1
size: few
V: TRBV29-1
CDR3: CSASPDNEQFF
DNA: TGCAGTGCAAGCCCTGACAATGAGCAGTTCTTC

D: -
J: TRBJ2-5
size: -
V: TRBV18
CDR3: CASSPTREETQYF
DNA: TGTGCCAGCTCACCAACGCGAGAGGAGACCCAGTACTTC

D: TRBD1
J: TRBJ2-7
size: -
V: TRBV30
CDR3: CACNRGRGQVRDEQYF
DNA: TGTGCCTGTAACAGGGGGCGCGGGCAGGTCCGGGACGAGCAGTACTTC

D: TRBD1
J: TRBJ1-5
size: few
V: TRBV19
CDR3: CASSSRQGGRSNQPQHF
DNA: TGTGCCAGTAGTAGTAGGCAGGGGGGACGGAGCAATCAGCCCCAGCATTTT

D: TRBD2
J: TRBJ2-7
size: few
V: TRBV7-9
CDR3: CASSFSGTEQYF
DNA: TGTGCCAGCAGCTTTAGCGGGACCGAGCAGTACTTC

D: TRBD2
J: TRBJ2-5
size: few
V: TRBV11-2
CDR3: CASSLASGRLEKYF
DNA: TGTGCCAGCAGCTTAGCTAGCGGGAGACTCGAGAAGTACTTC

D: -
J: TRBJ2-7
size: -
V: TRBV4-2
CDR3: CASSQDPQGTPYEQYF
DNA: TGTGCCAGCAGCCAAGATCCCCAGGGGACCCCCTACGAGCAGTACTTC

D: -
J: TRBJ1-1
size: few
V: TRBV9
CDR3: CASSARQLNTEAFF
DNA: TGTGCCAGCAGCGCCAGACAGCTGAACACTGAAGCTTTCTTT

D: -
J: TRBJ1-1
size: few
V: TRBV19
CDR3: CASSKQGRNTEAFF
DNA: TGTGCCAGTAGTAAGCAGGGGAGGAACACTGAAGCTTTCTTT

D: TRBD2
J: TRBJ2-5
size: -
V: TRBV5-1
CDR3: CASSLAVSGSWETQYF
DNA: TGCGCCAGCAGCTTGGCAGTTAGCGGGAGTTGGGAGACCCAGTACTTC

D: -
J: TRBJ1-2
size: -
V: TRBV6-1
CDR3: CASSEQRNRNYGYTF
DNA: TGTGCCAGCAGTGAACAACGAAACAGGAACTATGGCTACACCTTC

D: TRBD2
J: TRBJ2-3
size: -
V: TRBV7-3
CDR3: CASSPSGGHTDTQYF
DNA: TGTGCCAGCAGCCCCTCGGGGGGGCACACAGATACGCAGTATTTT

D: -
J: TRBJ1-5
size: -
V: TRBV29-1
CDR3: CSVVITGGGDNQPQHF
DNA: TGCAGCGTTGTGATTACGGGGGGCGGCGACAATCAGCCCCAGCATTTT

D: -
J: TRBJ1-5
size: -
V: TRBV28
CDR3: CASSPAGDSNQPQHF
DNA: TGTGCCAGCAGTCCCGCAGGGGATTCAAATCAGCCCCAGCATTTT

D: -
J: TRBJ2-7
size: few
V: TRBV7-2
CDR3: CASSSYSSYEQYF
DNA: TGTGCCAGCAGCTCGTACAGCTCCTACGAGCAGTACTTC

D: -
J: TRBJ2-1
size: few
V: TRBV30
CDR3: CAWKEAHPEQFF
DNA: TGTGCCTGGAAAGAGGCCCACCCAGAGCAGTTCTTC

D: -
J: TRBJ1-1
size: -
V: TRBV9
CDR3: CASSPRVDTEAFF
DNA: TGTGCCAGCAGCCCGAGGGTTGACACTGAAGCTTTCTTT

D: TRBD1
J: TRBJ2-2
size: few
V: TRBV27
CDR3: CASSFVRGTGELFF
DNA: TGTGCCAGCAGTTTCGTCAGGGGGACCGGGGAGCTGTTTTTT

D: TRBD1
J: TRBJ2-3
size: few
V: TRBV27
CDR3: CASSSGERGHDTQYF
DNA: TGTGCCAGCAGTTCCGGGGAAAGGGGGCATGATACGCAGTATTTT

D: TRBD1
J: TRBJ1-1
size: few
V: TRBV7-3
CDR3: CASSLTGANTEAFF
DNA: TGTGCCAGCAGCCTAACAGGGGCGAACACTGAAGCTTTCTTT

D: -
J: TRBJ2-1
size: -
V: TRBV27
CDR3: CASTARSSSYNEQFF
DNA: TGTGCCAGTACTGCGAGGAGTAGCTCCTACAATGAGCAGTTCTTC

D: TRBD2
J: TRBJ2-7
size: -
V: TRBV28
CDR3: CASSPPQGSGRYEQYF
DNA: TGTGCCAGCAGTCCCCCCCAAGGTAGCGGGAGGTACGAGCAGTACTTC

D: -
J: TRBJ2-2
size: -
V: TRBV5-1
CDR3: CASSLVSDTGELFF
DNA: TGCGCCAGCAGCTTGGTTTCCGACACCGGGGAGCTGTTTTTT

D: TRBD2
J: TRBJ2-1
size: many
V: TRBV6-4
CDR3: CASSPLESGGHNEQFF
DNA: TGTGCCAGCAGTCCCTTAGAGAGCGGGGGGCACAATGAGCAGTTCTTC

D: -
J: TRBJ2-7
size: few
V: TRBV9
CDR3: CASSPHPGEQYF
DNA: TGTGCCAGCAGCCCCCACCCGGGTGAGCAGTACTTC

D: TRBD1
J: TRBJ1-5
size: few
V: TRBV2
CDR3: CASSEGQGRRIDQPQHF
DNA: TGTGCCAGCAGTGAGGGACAGGGGCGAAGGATAGATCAGCCCCAGCATTTT

D: TRBD2
J: TRBJ2-7
size: few
V: TRBV6-5
CDR3: CASSLGTSVSYEQYF
DNA: TGTGCCAGCAGTCTAGGGACTAGCGTCTCCTACGAGCAGTACTTC

D: TRBD1
J: TRBJ1-2
size: -
V: TRBV19
CDR3: CASSAGTGGNYGYTF
DNA: TGTGCCAGTAGTGCCGGGACAGGGGGTAACTATGGCTACACCTTC

D: TRBD2
J: TRBJ2-5
size: few
V: TRBV9
CDR3: CASSEGTSGGSPQYF
DNA: TGTGCCAGCAGCGAGGGGACTAGCGGGGGGTCGCCCCAGTACTTC

D: TRBD1
J: TRBJ2-5
size: -
V: TRBV12-5
CDR3: CASGLFLGQAGTQYF
DNA: TGTGCTAGTGGTTTGTTTCTCGGACAGGCCGGGACCCAGTACTTC

D: -
J: TRBJ2-7
size: -
V: TRBV18
CDR3: CASSPRVQEDEQYF
DNA: TGTGCCAGCTCACCACGGGTACAGGAAGACGAGCAGTACTTC

D: TRBD1
J: TRBJ1-4
size: few
V: TRBV28
CDR3: CASRRGPATNEKLFF
DNA: TGTGCCAGCCGAAGGGGGCCCGCAACTAATGAAAAACTGTTTTTT

D: -
J: TRBJ1-1
size: -
V: TRBV28
CDR3: CASSSGGGAVFTEAFF
DNA: TGTGCCAGCAGCTCGGGAGGGGGGGCGGTGTTCACTGAAGCTTTCTTT

D: TRBD1
J: TRBJ1-1
size: -
V: TRBV10-1
CDR3: CASSPRRDRSDRRYTEAFF
DNA: TGCGCCAGCAGTCCTCGCCGGGACAGATCCGACAGAAGATACACTGAAGCTTTCTTT

D: -
J: TRBJ1-4
size: -
V: TRBV10-3
CDR3: CAISRRQEGGEKLFF
DNA: TGTGCCATCAGCCGTAGACAGGAAGGTGGTGAAAAACTGTTTTTT

D: -
J: TRBJ2-3
size: few
V: TRBV2
CDR3: CASSGSQGWTDTQYF
DNA: TGTGCCAGCAGTGGAAGTCAGGGGTGGACAGATACGCAGTATTTT

D: -
J: TRBJ1-1
size: few
V: TRBV19
CDR3: CVSSIRVREGGPMNTEAFF
DNA: TGTGTCAGTAGTATAAGAGTAAGAGAGGGAGGGCCTATGAACACTGAAGCTTTCTTT

D: TRBD1
J: TRBJ1-2
size: few
V: TRBV6-1
CDR3: CASSDGQGVYGYTF
DNA: TGTGCCAGCAGTGACGGACAGGGCGTCTATGGCTACACCTTC

D: -
J: TRBJ1-4
size: -
V: TRBV6-4
CDR3: CASSDSRRGNEKLFF
DNA: TGTGCCAGCAGTGACTCAAGGCGGGGAAATGAAAAACTGTTTTTT

D: TRBD2
J: TRBJ2-1
size: -
V: TRBV4-1
CDR3: CASSGPSGSYNEQFF
DNA: TGCGCCAGCAGCGGGCCTAGCGGGAGCTACAATGAGCAGTTCTTC

D: TRBD1
J: TRBJ1-1
size: few
V: TRBV30
CDR3: CAWSRGGWTEAFF
DNA: TGTGCCTGGAGTCGAGGGGGCTGGACTGAAGCTTTCTTT

D: -
J: TRBJ2-3
size: -
V: TRBV27
CDR3: CASSPRTTPLASKLSTDTQYF
DNA: TGTGCCAGCAGTCCGCGTACGACTCCCCTAGCGTCGAAGCTAAGCACAGATACGCAGTATTTT

D: -
J: TRBJ1-4
size: few
V: TRBV2
CDR3: CASSDGYGVGNEKLFF
DNA: TGTGCCAGCAGTGACGGGTACGGGGTGGGTAATGAAAAACTGTTTTTT

D: -
J: TRBJ2-7
size: -
V: TRBV7-2
CDR3: CASSLSGSAEIGQYF
DNA: TGTGCCAGCAGCTTATCGGGAAGTGCGGAGATTGGGCAGTACTTC

D: TRBD1
J: TRBJ2-7
size: -
V: TRBV6-6
CDR3: CASSYRQGVDEQYF
DNA: TGTGCCAGCAGTTATCGACAGGGTGTGGACGAGCAGTACTTC

D: -
J: TRBJ1-1
size: -
V: TRBV28
CDR3: CASSFNRRGTRPQAFF
DNA: TGTGCCAGCAGTTTCAACCGGCGGGGAACAAGGCCCCAAGCTTTCTTT

D: -
J: TRBJ2-1
size: few
V: TRBV7-9
CDR3: CASSLGAHNEQFF
DNA: TGTGCCAGCAGCCTCGGTGCTCACAATGAGCAGTTCTTC

D: TRBD1
J: TRBJ1-5
size: -
V: TRBV7-2
CDR3: CASSDGGTGLWPQHF
DNA: TGTGCCAGCAGCGACGGGGGGACAGGCCTATGGCCCCAGCATTTT

D: TRBD2
J: TRBJ2-5
size: once
V: TRBV5-1
CDR3: CASSGLAGGVETQYF
DNA: TGCGCCAGCAGCGGATTAGCGGGAGGTGTGGAGACCCAGTACTTC

D: -
J: TRBJ1-2
size: few
V: TRBV30
CDR3: CAWMKTSGYTF
DNA: TGTGCCTGGATGAAGACTAGCGGCTACACCTTC